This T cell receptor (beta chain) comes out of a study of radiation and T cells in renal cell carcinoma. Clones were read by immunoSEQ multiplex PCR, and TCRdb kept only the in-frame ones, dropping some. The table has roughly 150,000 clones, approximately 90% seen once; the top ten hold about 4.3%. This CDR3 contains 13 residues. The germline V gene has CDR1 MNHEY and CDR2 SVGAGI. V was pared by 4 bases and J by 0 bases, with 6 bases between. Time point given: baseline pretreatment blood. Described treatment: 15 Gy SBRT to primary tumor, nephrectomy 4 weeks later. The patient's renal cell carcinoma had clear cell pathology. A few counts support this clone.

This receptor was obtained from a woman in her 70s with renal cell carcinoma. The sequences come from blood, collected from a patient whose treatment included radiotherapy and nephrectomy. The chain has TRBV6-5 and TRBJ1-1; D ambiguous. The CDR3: CASSWILNTEAFF. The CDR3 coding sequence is TGTGCCAGCAGTTGGATACTGAACACTGAAGCTTTCTTT.